This T cell receptor (beta chain) is drawn from a study of post-analysis software for immune sequencing data (dated by TCRdb to the mid-2010s). Broadly, across the study: Disease courses on record covered relapsing-remitting, secondary progressive and progressive-relapsing multiple sclerosis, though some patients had no subtype annotation. The patient repertoires were set against 10 to 11 previously published healthy control repertoires from donors whose ages ranged from roughly 6 to 25 years. A subset of samples was prepared in parallel using single-end sample barcoding, then pooled and co-amplified after Illumina adapter ligation. What the authors observed across the whole study: Patients showed significantly higher frequencies than controls for about five TRBV segments, among them TRBV5-6, TRBV5-1 and TRBV20-1. Direct clustering with F measure showed strong co-clustering of samples prepared in the same batch, prompting a batch-effect correction. Compared with controls, multiple sclerosis patients had significantly lower normalized Chao1 diversity, a finding suggesting substantial peripheral T-cell clonal expansion. The control group was slightly older than the multiple sclerosis patient group.

To demonstrate the VDJtools post-analysis software, TCR beta repertoires were profiled from the peripheral blood of 10 to 15 young patients with multiple sclerosis. The patients with multiple sclerosis were children and adolescents between about 6 and 17 years of age. On this clonotype: It has no known antigen specificity. No much larger clone is present one base from it, and per-base qualities are unavailable.

Library creation used PCR. Sequenced on an Illumina HiSeq 2500. Unique molecular identifiers were incorporated into TCR beta cDNA libraries to reduce PCR and sequencing biases. Roughly 500,000 cDNA molecules were obtained for every 1 to 10 million input T cells, so each molecule roughly corresponded to one T cell. The patient libraries were prepared and sequenced using the same protocol as the earlier healthy control dataset. Within a given batch, samples were prepared together, multiplexed and sequenced on the same HiSeq lane. Per the source publication's procedure: MIGEC handled the raw barcoded reads, throwing out single-read molecular identifier groups before consensus assembly and CDR3 extraction. Clonotype tables were post-analysed with VDJtools, and diversity was normalized by down-sampling all datasets to the smallest sample size. Repertoire overlap clustering matched CDR3 amino acid but not nucleotide sequences to correct batch-related cross-sample contamination. TCRdb reanalyzed the raw reads on its own, using fastp at Q25 for trimming and MiXCR for clone calling, and kept in-frame beta chains. One record per CDR3 amino acid sequence lists the most common genes and DNA. For this entry, the V and J calls and clone size follow TCRdb and not the study's own pipeline. In all, the sample holds 550,000 to 700,000 distinct CDR3 sequences, and around 47% of those were seen once. The ten largest account for roughly 1.8% of the sample.

CDR1 MGHRA and CDR2 YSYEKL were looked up in the germline V gene. The trim is 4 bases for V and 5 bases for J, with a gap of 20 bases between the germline ends. The cysteine opens and the phenylalanine closes a CDR3 of 16 amino acids. This entry keeps only the CDR3 DNA: 48 bases, framed from base 1. Sequenced: blood. This receptor was taken from a girl aged 5-17 years with multiple sclerosis. The sequence is built from TRBV4-1 and TRBJ2-5; a confident D gene designation cannot be given. The nucleotide sequence reads TGCGCCAGCAGCCCAGCCCCGGGTGGGGTTTTGGAGACCCAGTACTTC. Translated, this gives CASSPAPGGVLETQYF.